The clone carrying this T cell receptor (beta chain) was counted a single time. Clones were read by immunoSEQ multiplex PCR, and TCRdb kept only the in-frame ones, dropping some. This sample carries under 400,000 clones, 90% of them seen once, and the ten largest clones take less than 3.5%. The sample comes from a study of blood T cell repertoires in COVID-19. Study summary: Samples of COVID-19 (acute and convalescent) were obtained from the United States, Italy and Spain.

V lost 1 base, J lost 0 bases, and 7 bases lay in between. The CDR3 is made up of 15 amino acids. Germline CDR1 SGHTS, CDR2 YDEGEE. The clonotype comes from a woman younger than 45 with COVID-19, enrolled during active disease. The sequenced material came from peripheral blood. This chain joins TRBV5-8 and TRBJ2-2; D is perhaps TRBD1 (5 bases). This chain's CDR3 is CASSLRTPNTGELFF. CDR3 bases: TGTGCCAGCAGCTTGAGGACACCGAACACCGGGGAGCTGTTTTTT.